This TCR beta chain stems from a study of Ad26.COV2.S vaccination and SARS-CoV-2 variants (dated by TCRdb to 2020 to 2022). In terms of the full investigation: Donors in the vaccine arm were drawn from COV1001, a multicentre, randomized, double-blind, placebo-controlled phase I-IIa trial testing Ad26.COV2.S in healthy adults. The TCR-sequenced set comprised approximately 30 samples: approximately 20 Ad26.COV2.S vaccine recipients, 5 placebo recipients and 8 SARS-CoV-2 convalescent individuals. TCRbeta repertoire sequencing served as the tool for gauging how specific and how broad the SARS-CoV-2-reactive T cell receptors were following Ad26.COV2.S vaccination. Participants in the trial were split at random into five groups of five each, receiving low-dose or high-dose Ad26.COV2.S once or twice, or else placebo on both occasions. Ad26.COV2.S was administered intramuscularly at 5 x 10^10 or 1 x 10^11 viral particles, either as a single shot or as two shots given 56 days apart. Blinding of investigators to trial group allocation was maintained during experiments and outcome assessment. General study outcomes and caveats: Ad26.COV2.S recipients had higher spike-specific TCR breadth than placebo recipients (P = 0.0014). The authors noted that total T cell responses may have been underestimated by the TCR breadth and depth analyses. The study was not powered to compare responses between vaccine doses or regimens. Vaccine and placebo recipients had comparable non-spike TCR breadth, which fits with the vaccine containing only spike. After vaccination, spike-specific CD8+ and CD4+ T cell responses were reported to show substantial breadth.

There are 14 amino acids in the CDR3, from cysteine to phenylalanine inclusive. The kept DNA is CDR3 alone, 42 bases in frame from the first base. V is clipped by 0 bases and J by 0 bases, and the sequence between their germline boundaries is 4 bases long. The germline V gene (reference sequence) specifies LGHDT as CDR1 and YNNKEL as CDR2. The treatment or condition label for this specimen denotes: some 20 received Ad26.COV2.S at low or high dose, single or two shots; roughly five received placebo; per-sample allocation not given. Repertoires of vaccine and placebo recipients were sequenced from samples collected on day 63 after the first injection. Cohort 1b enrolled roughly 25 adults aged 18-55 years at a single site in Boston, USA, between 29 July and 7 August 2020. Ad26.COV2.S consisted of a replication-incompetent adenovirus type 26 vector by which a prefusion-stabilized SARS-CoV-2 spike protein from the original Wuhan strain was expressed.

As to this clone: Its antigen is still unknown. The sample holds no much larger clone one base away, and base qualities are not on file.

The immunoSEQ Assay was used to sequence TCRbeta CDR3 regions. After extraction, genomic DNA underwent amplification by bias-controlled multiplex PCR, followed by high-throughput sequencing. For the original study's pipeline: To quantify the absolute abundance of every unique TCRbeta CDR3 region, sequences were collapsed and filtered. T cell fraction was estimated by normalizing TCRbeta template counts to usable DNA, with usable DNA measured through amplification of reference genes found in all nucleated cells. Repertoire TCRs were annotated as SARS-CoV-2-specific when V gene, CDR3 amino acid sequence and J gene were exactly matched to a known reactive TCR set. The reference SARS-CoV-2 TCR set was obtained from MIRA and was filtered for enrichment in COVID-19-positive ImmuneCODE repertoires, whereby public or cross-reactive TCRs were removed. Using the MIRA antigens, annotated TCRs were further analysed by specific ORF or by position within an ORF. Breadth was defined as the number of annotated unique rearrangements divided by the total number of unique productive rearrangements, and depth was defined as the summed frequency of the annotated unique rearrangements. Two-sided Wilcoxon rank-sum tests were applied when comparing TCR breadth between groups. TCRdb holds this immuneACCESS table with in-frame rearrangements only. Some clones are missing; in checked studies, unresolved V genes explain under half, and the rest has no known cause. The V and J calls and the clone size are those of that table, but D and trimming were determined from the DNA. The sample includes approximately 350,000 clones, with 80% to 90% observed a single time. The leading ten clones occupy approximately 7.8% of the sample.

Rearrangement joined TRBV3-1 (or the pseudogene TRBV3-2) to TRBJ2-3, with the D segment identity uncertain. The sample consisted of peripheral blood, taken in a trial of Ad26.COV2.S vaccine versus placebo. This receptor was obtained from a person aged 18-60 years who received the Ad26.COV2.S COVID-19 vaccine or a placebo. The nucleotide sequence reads TGTGCCAGCAGCCAAGATGCTAGCACAGATACGCAGTATTTT. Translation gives CASSQDASTDTQYF.